This is a list of T cell receptor beta chains from one sample in a study of cytomegalovirus exposure and HLA in healthy donors. The table came from immunoSEQ multiplex PCR; TCRdb's copy has only in-frame clones and leaves some out. The profile shows 100,000 to 150,000 clones, roughly 91% of them singletons. Sequencing used PBMCs. The receptors were sampled from a man aged 25 to 40 in good health and CMV-seronegative. CDR3s leave out the opening cysteine and the closing phenylalanine or tryptophan.

CDR3 protein	J gene	V gene
ATSRYGPYEQY	TRBJ2-7	TRBV15
ASTTVGQLEAF	TRBJ1-1	TRBV5-4
ASSPGQLAEAF	TRBJ1-1	TRBV18
ASSLLAGEIDEQY	TRBJ2-7	TRBV7-8
ASSESGGSYNEQF	TRBJ2-1	TRBV6-1
ASSLDSLETQY	TRBJ2-5	TRBV7-8
ASSLRGSPSSYEQY	TRBJ2-7	TRBV7-2
ASSVGADRGRETQY	TRBJ2-5	TRBV9
ASSPDRDQPQH	TRBJ1-5	TRBV18
AASGTFSYEQY	TRBJ2-7	TRBV19